The 23 T cell receptor beta chains given below trace back to one sample, sequenced in a study of cytotoxic CD8 clonotypes in ibrutinib-treated CLL. The assay was immunoSEQ multiplex PCR, and TCRdb's table has in-frame clones only and misses some. The data hold over 65,000 clones, with under 70% observed a single time. The sequencing here drew on PBMCs, taken after 12 months of ibrutinib treatment. The receptors were gathered from a human donor with chronic lymphocytic leukemia.

V usage is TRBV6-5 and J usage is TRBJ2-7, with 9 bases identical to TRBD1. This CDR3 is 14 amino acids long. CDR1 is MNHEY and CDR2 is SVGAGI in the germline V gene. The J segment lost 2 bases and the V segment lost 7 bases, leaving 6 bases of the junction unmatched. In nucleotides, the CDR3 is TGTGCCAGCACTGGACAGGGGATTACCTACGAGCAGTACTTC. It translates to CASTGQGITYEQYF.

V usage is TRBV7-2 and J usage is TRBJ1-6, with 8 nucleotides matching TRBD1. V lost 3 bases to trimming and J lost 0 bases; unmatched junction nucleotides: 10. Germline V gives CDR1 SGHTA, CDR2 FQGNSA. The CDR3 sequence is 19 residues long. CDR3 region: CASSFSQGALSSYNSPLHF. In nucleotides, the CDR3 is TGTGCCAGCAGCTTTAGTCAGGGGGCGCTCAGCTCCTATAATTCACCCCTCCACTTT.

This clone appeared a single time. The chain couples TRBV6-6 to TRBJ1-2; D perhaps matches TRBD1 (6 bases). The CDR3 has 14 amino acids. CDR1 MNHNY and CDR2 SVGAGI come from the germline V gene (reference sequence). The V gene lost 2 bases and the J gene lost 1 base, with 8 bases spanning the gap. CDR3 bases: TGTGCCAGCAGTTACGGGACAAATAACTATGGCTACACCTTC. Its protein product is CASSYGTNNYGYTF.

V is TRBV9 and J is TRBJ1-1; possibly TRBD1 for D (6 bases). CDR1 and CDR2 (germline): SGDLS, YYNGEE. V lost 0 bases, J lost 0 bases, and 15 bases lay in between. The CDR3 runs to 17 residues. The CDR3 region has the DNA TGTGCCAGCAGCGTAGTTAGGGGGGACGTTATGAACACTGAAGCTTTCTTT. As protein: CASSVVRGDVMNTEAFF. Full variable domain (missing parts from reference TRBV9 and TRBJ1-1): DSGVTQTPKHLITATGQRVTLRCSPRSGDLSVYWYQQSLDQGLQFLIQYYNGEERAKGNILERFSAQQFPDLHSELNLSSLELGDSALYFCASSVVRGDVMNTEAFFGQGTRLTVV.

The V call is TRBV18, the J call TRBJ2-3, with D unclear. The V end lost 1 base, the J end lost 2 bases, and 10 bases lay between the germline ends. The CDR3 contains 15 residues. Germline CDR1 reads KGHSH; CDR2 reads LQKENI. CDR3 DNA: TGTGCCAGCTCACCACGTCAGACCTTCACAGATACGCAGTATTTT. Residues: CASSPRQTFTDTQYF. Drawing the rest from reference TRBV18 and TRBJ2-3, the complete variable domain is NAGVMQNPRHLVRRRGQEARLRCSPMKGHSHVYWYRQLPEEGLKFMVYLQKENIIDESGMPKERFSAEFPKEGPSILRIQQVVRGDSAAYFCASSPRQTFTDTQYFGPGTRLTVL.

This clone was recorded a few times. The CDR3 protein is CASSIDGRNYGYTF. The CDR3 DNA follows: TGTGCCAGTAGTATAGATGGACGGAACTATGGCTACACCTTC. V gene TRBV19 combines with J gene TRBJ1-2; the D is unclear. Trimming pared 0 bases from V and 2 bases from J, leaving 7 bases between. This CDR3 contains 14 residues. Germline V gene data show CDR1 as LNHDA and CDR2 as SQIVND (reference sequence). Full variable domain (missing parts from reference TRBV19 and TRBJ1-2): DGGITQSPKYLFRKEGQNVTLSCEQNLNHDAMYWYRQDPGQGLRLIYYSQIVNDFQKGDIAEGYSVSREKKESFPLTVTSAQKNPTAFYLCASSIDGRNYGYTFGSGTRLTVV.

The chain couples TRBV30 to TRBJ2-5; 7 bases align to TRBD2. CDR1 and CDR2 from the germline V gene are GTSNPN and SVGIG (reference sequence). J was trimmed by 0 bases and V by 3 bases; bases with no gene match: 1. The CDR3 sequence is 13 residues long. DNA for the CDR3: TGTGCCTGGAGGGGGGGGTACCAAGAGACCCAGTACTTC. Protein sequence: CAWRGGYQETQYF.

The chain has TRBV19 and TRBJ2-2; TRBD1 agrees at 7 bases. Germline lookup yields CDR1 LNHDA and CDR2 SQIVND (reference sequence). After removal of 6 bases from V and 5 bases from J, the junction contained 6 bases not matched to a gene. This CDR3 contains 14 residues. This CDR3 reads CASSPRGLTGELFF. CDR3 in DNA: TGTGCCAGTAGCCCGAGGGGGCTTACCGGGGAGCTGTTTTTT.

A few counts support this clone. The chain uses TRBV5-1 and TRBJ1-1; possibly TRBD1 for D (5 bases). This CDR3 comprises 15 residues. V lost 1 base to trimming and J lost 1 base, with 11 bases between them. Germline V lookup: CDR1 SGHRS, CDR2 YFSETQ. For the CDR3, the DNA is TGCGCCAGCAGCTTGACCGGGACGGGGAACACTGAAGCTTTCTTT. Its translation is CASSLTGTGNTEAFF.

This chain links TRBV18 with TRBJ2-7; D possibly uses TRBD1 or TRBD2 (5 bases each). Germline CDR1 reads KGHSH; CDR2 reads LQKENI. The CDR3 covers 14 residues. Deletions cut 3 bases from V and 5 bases from J, with 14 bases between. CDR3 sequence reads: CASSPAGDPNEQYF. CDR3 nucleotide sequence: TGTGCCAGCTCACCGGCCGGGGACCCTAACGAGCAGTACTTC.

The rearrangement joins TRBV11-2 to TRBJ2-5; no clear D gene. Per germline, CDR1 SGHAT and CDR2 FQNNGV. This CDR3 spans 15 amino acids. Between the trimmed V and J ends, which lost 1 base and 0 bases, there was a span of 9 bases. Here the CDR3 DNA reads TGTGCCAGCAGCTTAGGCGACTCGTACCAAGAGACCCAGTACTTC. Protein: CASSLGDSYQETQYF.

Worth noting for this clone: Other DNA sequences in the sample encode the same CDR3. J is TRBJ2-2 and V is TRBV5-4; possible D gene TRBD1, 5 bases. V gave up 1 base and J gave up 5 bases, with 9 bases separating them. CDR1 is SGHNT, CDR2 YYREEE, per germline (reference sequence). This CDR3 is built from 14 residues. The CDR3: CASSLRQGTGELFF. The CDR3 DNA reads as TGTGCCAGCAGCTTGAGGCAGGGTACCGGGGAGCTGTTTTTT.

In this sample, this clone turned up a few times. The chain combines TRBV11-2 with TRBJ2-2, with D perhaps TRBD2 (7 bases). The CDR3 has 13 residues. Germline CDR1 SGHAT, CDR2 FQNNGV. The V and J ends lost 8 bases and 6 bases respectively, with 13 bases between them. The CDR3 region has the DNA TGTGCCAGCGGCAGGGGAGGGTCCGGGGAGCTGTTTTTT. Translating it yields CASGRGGSGELFF.

The genes are TRBV5-1 and TRBJ2-7; no definite D call. This CDR3 has 13 amino acids. V lost 0 bases, J lost 3 bases, and 7 bases lay in between. Germline assignment: CDR1 SGHRS and CDR2 YFSETQ. The CDR3 sequence is CASSLGWSYEQYF. CDR3 sequence (DNA): TGCGCCAGCAGCTTGGGATGGAGCTACGAGCAGTACTTC.

This chain uses TRBV5-5 with TRBJ2-2; 12 bases align to TRBD2. This CDR3 region has 18 residues. The trim removed 0 bases at V and 0 bases at J, leaving 3 bases unmatched. The germline CDR1 and CDR2 sequences are SGHKS and YYEKEE (reference sequence). The CDR3 here is CASSLVGLAGTNTGELFF. CDR3 DNA sequence: TGTGCCAGCAGCTTGGTAGGACTAGCGGGGACGAACACCGGGGAGCTGTTTTTT.

This clone was detected a few times. The junction departs from germline at one end; a sequencing error may be responsible. The chain combines TRBV7-2 with TRBJ1-2, with TRBD1 identical over 8 bases. The CDR3 runs to 17 residues. Per the germline V gene, CDR1 is SGHTA and CDR2 is FQGNSA. As DNA, the CDR3 is TGTGCCAGCAGCGTAGCGGGGACAGGAAGGAGAGGCTTGGGCTACACCTTC. Translating it yields CASSVAGTGRRGLGYTF.

The chain carries TRBV19 and TRBJ2-7, with 8 bases aligning to TRBD2. V was clipped by 6 bases and J by 1 base; unmatched bases: 5. In germline, CDR1 is LNHDA, CDR2 SQIVND (reference sequence). The CDR3 is 14 residues long. CDR3 in amino acids: CASRAGGGSYEQYF. CDR3 sequence (DNA): TGTGCCAGTAGGGCGGGGGGCGGATCCTACGAGCAGTACTTC.

This clone has just a few counts. The gene calls are TRBV30 and TRBJ2-2; 7 bases are shared with TRBD1. Losses at the gene ends were 1 base for V and 3 bases for J; bases not matched to a gene: 2. The CDR3 extends over 14 amino acids. In germline, CDR1 is GTSNPN, CDR2 SVGIG (reference sequence). This CDR3 reads CAWSDRGYTGELFF. In DNA, the CDR3 is TGTGCCTGGAGTGACAGGGGATACACCGGGGAGCTGTTTTTT.

The chain links TRBV25-1 to TRBJ2-2; D gene ambiguous. Deletions cut 7 bases from V and 7 bases from J, with 7 bases between. Germline CDR1 reads MGHDK; CDR2 reads SYGVNS. CDR3 length: 11 residues. The CDR3 DNA is TGTGCCAGCACCTACTTCGGGGAGCTGTTTTTT. Its translation is CASTYFGELFF. The full variable domain, completed using reference TRBV25-1 and TRBJ2-2, is EADIYQTPRYLVIGTGKKITLECSQTMGHDKMYWYQQDPGMELHLIHYSYGVNSTEKGDLSSESTVSRIRTEHFPLTLESARPSHTSQYLCASTYFGELFFGEGSRLTVL.

The rearrangement uses TRBV5-1 and TRBJ2-5; D gene unclear. Germline V gene lookup returns CDR1 SGHRS and CDR2 YFSETQ. The CDR3 extends over 12 amino acids. V was trimmed by 2 bases and J by 5 bases, leaving 7 bases between them. The CDR3 sequence: CASSLGRETQYF. The CDR3 nucleotides are TGCGCCAGCAGCTTAGGTCGGGAGACCCAGTACTTC.

This clone has only a few counts. V and J are TRBV5-4 and TRBJ2-1; D is unresolved. Between the trimmed V and J ends, which lost 1 base and 3 bases, there was a span of 5 bases. Germline V CDR1 and CDR2: SGHNT, YYREEE (reference sequence). CDR3 length: 13 amino acids. The CDR3: CASSLKGYNEQFF. CDR3 in DNA: TGTGCCAGCAGCTTGAAAGGCTACAATGAGCAGTTCTTC.

This clone was observed a few times. V gene TRBV9 combines with J gene TRBJ2-2, with D possibly matching TRBD1 (7 bases). Germline assignment: CDR1 SGDLS and CDR2 YYNGEE. The CDR3 consists of 16 residues. V was cut by 0 bases and J by 1 base, with 10 bases left in between. The CDR3 loop is CASSVAQGGNTGELFF. CDR3 bases: TGTGCCAGCAGCGTAGCTCAGGGGGGGAACACCGGGGAGCTGTTTTTT. The full variable domain, with the rest looked up from reference TRBV9 and TRBJ2-2, is DSGVTQTPKHLITATGQRVTLRCSPRSGDLSVYWYQQSLDQGLQFLIQYYNGEERAKGNILERFSAQQFPDLHSELNLSSLELGDSALYFCASSVAQGGNTGELFFGEGSRLTVL.

This sequence joins TRBV9 and TRBJ2-1; D possibly corresponds to TRBD2 (6 bases). V lost 0 bases and J 7 bases, leaving 20 bases between the germline ends. The germline CDR1 and CDR2 sequences are SGDLS and YYNGEE. The CDR3 length is 17 residues. In DNA form, the CDR3 reads TGTGCCAGCAGCGTAGGTCGGGGTAGCGGCCTTCGGAATGAGCAGTTCTTC. It codes for CASSVGRGSGLRNEQFF.